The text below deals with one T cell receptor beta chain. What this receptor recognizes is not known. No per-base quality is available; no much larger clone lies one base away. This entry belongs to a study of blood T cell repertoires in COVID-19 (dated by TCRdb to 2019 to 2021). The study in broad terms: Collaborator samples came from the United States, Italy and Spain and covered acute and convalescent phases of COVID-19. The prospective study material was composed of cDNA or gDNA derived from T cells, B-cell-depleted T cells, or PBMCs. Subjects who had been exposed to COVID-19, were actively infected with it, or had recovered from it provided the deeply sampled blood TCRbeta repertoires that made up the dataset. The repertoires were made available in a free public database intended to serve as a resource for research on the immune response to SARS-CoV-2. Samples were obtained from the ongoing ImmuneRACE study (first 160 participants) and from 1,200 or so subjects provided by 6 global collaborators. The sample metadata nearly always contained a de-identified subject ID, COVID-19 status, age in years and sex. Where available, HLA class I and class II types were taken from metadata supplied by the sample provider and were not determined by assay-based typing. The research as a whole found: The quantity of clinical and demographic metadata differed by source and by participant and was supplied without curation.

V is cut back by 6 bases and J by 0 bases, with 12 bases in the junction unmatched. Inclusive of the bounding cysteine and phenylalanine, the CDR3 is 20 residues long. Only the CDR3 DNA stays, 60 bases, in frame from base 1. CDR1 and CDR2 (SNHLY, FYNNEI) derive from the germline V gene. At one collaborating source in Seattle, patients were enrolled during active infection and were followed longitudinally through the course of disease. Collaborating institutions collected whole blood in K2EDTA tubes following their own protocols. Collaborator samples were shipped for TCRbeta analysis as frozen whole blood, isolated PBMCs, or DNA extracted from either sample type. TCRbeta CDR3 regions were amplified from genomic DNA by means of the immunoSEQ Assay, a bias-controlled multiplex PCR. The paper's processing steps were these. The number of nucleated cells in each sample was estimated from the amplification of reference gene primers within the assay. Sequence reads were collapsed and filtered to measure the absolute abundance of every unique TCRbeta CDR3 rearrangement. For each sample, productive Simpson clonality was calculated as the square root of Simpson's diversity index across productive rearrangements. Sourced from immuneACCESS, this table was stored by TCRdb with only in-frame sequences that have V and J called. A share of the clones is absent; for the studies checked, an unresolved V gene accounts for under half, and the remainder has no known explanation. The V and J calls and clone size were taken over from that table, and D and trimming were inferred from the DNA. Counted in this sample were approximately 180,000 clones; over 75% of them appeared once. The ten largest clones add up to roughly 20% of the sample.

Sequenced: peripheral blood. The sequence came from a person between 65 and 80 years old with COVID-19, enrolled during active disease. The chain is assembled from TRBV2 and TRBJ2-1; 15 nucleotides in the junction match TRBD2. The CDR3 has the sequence CASRIGLAGGPLASYNEQFF. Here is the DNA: TGTGCCAGCAGGATTGGACTAGCGGGAGGGCCCCTGGCCTCCTACAATGAGCAGTTCTTC.